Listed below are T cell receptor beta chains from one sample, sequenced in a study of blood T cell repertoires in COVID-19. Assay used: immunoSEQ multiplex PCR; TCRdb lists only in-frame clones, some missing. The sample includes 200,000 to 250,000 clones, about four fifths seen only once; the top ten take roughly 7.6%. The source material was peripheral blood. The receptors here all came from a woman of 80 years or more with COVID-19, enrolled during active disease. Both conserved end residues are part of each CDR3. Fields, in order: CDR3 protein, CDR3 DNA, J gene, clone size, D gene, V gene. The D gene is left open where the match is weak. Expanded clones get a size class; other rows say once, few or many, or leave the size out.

CASSTLQGNEQFF,TGTGCCAGCAGCACCCTACAGGGTAACGAGCAGTTCTTC,TRBJ2-1,-,-,TRBV4-2
CASSERQGGTNEKLFF,TGTGCCAGCAGCGAACGACAGGGGGGGACTAATGAAAAACTGTTTTTT,TRBJ1-4,-,TRBD1,TRBV5-4
CASSSTKDRGDQPQHF,TGTGCCAGCAGCTCGACTAAGGACAGGGGGGATCAGCCCCAGCATTTT,TRBJ1-5,-,TRBD1,TRBV7-9
CASSLSGTPTNEQFF,TGCGCCAGCAGCTTGTCCGGGACTCCGACCAATGAGCAGTTCTTC,TRBJ2-1,-,-,TRBV5-1
CASSLSQGGSEAFF,TGCGCCAGCAGCTTGTCACAAGGGGGATCTGAAGCTTTCTTT,TRBJ1-1,-,-,TRBV5-1
CASTLSGQGDQPQHF,TGCGCCAGCACCTTGTCGGGACAGGGCGATCAGCCCCAGCATTTT,TRBJ1-5,-,TRBD1,TRBV5-1
CASMEQESYEQYF,TGTGCCAGCATGGAACAGGAAAGCTACGAGCAGTACTTC,TRBJ2-7,-,-,TRBV2
CASSSDSSTDTQYF,TGCGCCAGCAGCTCCGACTCGTCCACAGATACGCAGTATTTT,TRBJ2-3,-,-,TRBV5-1
CASSSRNRGWGGYTF,TGTGCCAGCAGTTCACGAAACAGGGGATGGGGTGGCTACACCTTC,TRBJ1-2,-,TRBD1,TRBV7-2
CASSSGGLSDTQYF,TGTGCCAGCAGTTCCGGGGGGCTCTCAGATACGCAGTATTTT,TRBJ2-3,-,-,TRBV9
CASTLQTMGVGTGELFF,TGTGCCAGCACCCTTCAGACTATGGGAGTTGGAACCGGGGAGCTGTTTTTT,TRBJ2-2,-,-,TRBV7-6
CASSLGTANNSPLHF,TGTGCCAGCAGCTTGGGGACAGCTAATAATTCACCCCTCCACTTT,TRBJ1-6,-,-,TRBV5-6
CASSMFGVTEAFF,TGTGCCAGTAGTATGTTCGGGGTCACTGAAGCTTTCTTT,TRBJ1-1,-,-,TRBV19
CASSPGQDHQPQHF,TGCGCCAGCAGCCCGGGACAGGACCATCAGCCCCAGCATTTT,TRBJ1-5,-,TRBD1,TRBV5-1
CSGGSGSTGELFF,TGCAGCGGTGGTAGCGGGAGTACCGGGGAGCTGTTTTTT,TRBJ2-2,-,TRBD2,TRBV29-1
CASSVPPQAAKNIQYF,TGTGCCAGCAGTGTCCCCCCCCAGGCGGCCAAAAACATTCAGTACTTC,TRBJ2-4,-,-,TRBV2
CARLEFGGHGYTF,TGCGCCAGACTTGAGTTCGGGGGACATGGCTACACCTTC,TRBJ1-2,-,-,TRBV10-1
CASSDPAGGYEQYF,TGCGCCAGCAGTGACCCAGCGGGAGGCTACGAGCAGTACTTC,TRBJ2-7,few,TRBD2,TRBV10-1
CASSQDSETGGIDTQYF,TGCGCCAGCAGCCAAGATTCGGAGACAGGGGGTATAGATACGCAGTATTTT,TRBJ2-3,-,TRBD1,TRBV4-1
CASSTGLNTEAFF,TGCGCCAGCAGTACGGGTTTAAACACTGAAGCTTTCTTT,TRBJ1-1,-,-,TRBV5-1
CASSLFPGHTEAFF,TGTGCCAGCAGTTTATTCCCCGGTCACACTGAAGCTTTCTTT,TRBJ1-1,few,-,TRBV28
CASSFRDQETQYF,TGCGCCAGCAGCTTCCGGGACCAAGAGACCCAGTACTTC,TRBJ2-5,-,-,TRBV5-1
CASSPDRITEAFF,TGTGCCAGCAGCCCAGATCGAATCACTGAAGCTTTCTTT,TRBJ1-1,-,-,TRBV7-3
CASSQTRTGWRPEAFF,TGTGCCAGCAGCCAGACCCGGACAGGGTGGCGCCCTGAAGCTTTCTTT,TRBJ1-1,few,TRBD1,TRBV3-1/TRBV3-2
CASSIDRAASTDTQYF,TGTGCCAGTAGTATCGACAGGGCCGCTAGCACAGATACGCAGTATTTT,TRBJ2-3,-,TRBD1,TRBV19
CASSTAGGTEAFF,TGTGCCAGCAGTACAGCTGGAGGGACTGAAGCTTTCTTT,TRBJ1-1,-,-,TRBV6-2/TRBV6-3
CASSLAPTGTEDIQYF,TGCGCCAGCAGCTTGGCCCCCACGGGTACGGAGGACATTCAGTACTTC,TRBJ2-4,-,-,TRBV5-1
CASSPVAGELFF,TGTGCCAGCAGCCCGGTGGCCGGGGAGCTGTTTTTT,TRBJ2-2,few,-,TRBV7-2
CASSEPGLGNTEAFF,TGTGCCAGCAGTGAACCAGGGCTTGGGAACACTGAAGCTTTCTTT,TRBJ1-1,-,-,TRBV25-1
CASSLGLAGNRGETQYF,TGTGCCAGCAGCCTGGGACTAGCGGGGAACAGGGGGGAGACCCAGTACTTC,TRBJ2-5,once,TRBD2,TRBV3-1/TRBV3-2
CASSVDGGSTDTQYF,TGTGCCAGCAGCGTAGACGGGGGGAGTACAGATACGCAGTATTTT,TRBJ2-3,-,TRBD2,TRBV9
CASRRDGGLYGYTF,TGTGCCAGCAGACGAGACGGGGGACTCTATGGCTACACCTTC,TRBJ1-2,-,-,TRBV2
CASATRGGSYNEQFF,TGTGCCAGCGCCACTCGCGGGGGGTCCTACAATGAGCAGTTCTTC,TRBJ2-1,-,TRBD2,TRBV2
CASSEGGLSYEQYF,TGTGCCAGCAGTGAAGGGGGCCTCTCCTACGAGCAGTACTTC,TRBJ2-7,-,-,TRBV6-1
CAMRGQGDDYGYTF,TGTGCCATGAGGGGACAGGGGGACGACTATGGCTACACCTTC,TRBJ1-2,-,TRBD1,TRBV10-3
CASSLHQGIHEQFF,TGTGCCAGCAGCCTCCACCAGGGCATCCATGAGCAGTTCTTC,TRBJ2-1,-,-,TRBV7-9
CASSRTSERGRQYF,TGTGCCAGCAGTCGAACCAGCGAAAGAGGGCGGCAGTACTTC,TRBJ2-7,-,-,TRBV2
CASSLEPAGVGEQYF,TGCGCCAGCAGCTTGGAACCAGCGGGAGTGGGGGAGCAGTACTTC,TRBJ2-7,-,TRBD2,TRBV5-1
CASSPGATNQPQHF,TGTGCCAGCTCACCGGGGGCGACCAATCAGCCCCAGCATTTT,TRBJ1-5,-,-,TRBV18
CATTGTGNYGYTF,TGTGCCACCACCGGGACAGGGAACTATGGCTACACCTTC,TRBJ1-2,-,TRBD1,TRBV15
CASSQLITGGSGGVLTF,TGTGCCAGCAGCCAACTTATAACGGGAGGAAGTGGAGGCGTCCTGACTTTC,TRBJ2-6,-,TRBD2,TRBV3-1/TRBV3-2
CASSSDSSYNEQFF,TGCGCCAGCAGCTCTGACAGTTCCTACAATGAGCAGTTCTTC,TRBJ2-1,-,-,TRBV5-1
CASSRLEKQYF,TGTGCCAGCAGCCGACTAGAGAAGCAGTATTTT,TRBJ2-3,few,-,TRBV7-9
CASALSGALNTEAFF,TGTGCCAGCGCCTTGTCCGGAGCCCTGAACACTGAAGCTTTCTTT,TRBJ1-1,-,-,TRBV6-5
CASSLARDRVRYEQYF,TGTGCCAGCAGCTTAGCCCGGGACAGGGTTCGGTACGAGCAGTACTTC,TRBJ2-7,-,TRBD1,TRBV13
CASSAGGYLETQYF,TGTGCCAGCAGCGCAGGGGGGTACCTAGAGACCCAGTACTTC,TRBJ2-5,-,-,TRBV9